One T cell receptor (beta chain) is described in this entry. The antigen remains undetermined. This record belongs to a study of cytomegalovirus exposure and HLA in healthy donors. As for the study in general: Some 80 million unique TCRs from HLA-typed donors were held in an early data release.

The PCR ran on 60 Vbeta and 13 Jbeta primers. Libraries were prepared by immunoSEQ multiplex PCR; TCRdb keeps only in-frame clonotypes and omits some of them. The sample carries under 250,000 clones, around three quarters recorded once. Findings of the study overall: High sensitivity and specificity were reportedly achieved when the classifier diagnosed cytomegalovirus status. By HLA locus, TCR association rates varied in a later analysis, with DRB1 showing the most and HLA-C the fewest.

The clonotype was recovered from a man aged 25 to 45 in good health and CMV-seronegative. Sequenced material: PBMCs.

The CDR3 protein is CASSEVDSPPTYEQYF. The CDR3 nucleotides read TGTGCCAGCAGTGAAGTCGACAGCCCCCCCACCTACGAGCAGTACTTC. The rearrangement links TRBV2 to TRBJ2-7; maybe TRBD1 (5 bases). This CDR3 spans 16 amino acids. Trimming stripped 1 base from V and 2 bases from J, with 15 bases between. Germline values: CDR1 SNHLY, CDR2 FYNNEI.